This section outlines one T cell receptor (beta chain) sequence together with its context. The sample belongs to a study of blood T cell repertoires in COVID-19. Profiled with immunoSEQ multiplex PCR; TCRdb holds only in-frame clones, not every one. Of about 150,000 clones in the sample, 75% to 90% were seen once. The CDR3 has 21 amino acids. Germline CDR1 MDHEN, CDR2 SYDVKM. V lost 6 bases, J lost 0 bases, and 20 bases stayed unmatched. The specimen was peripheral blood. The genes are TRBV28 and TRBJ2-1; 10 bases match TRBD1. The sequence was obtained from a woman between 40 and 55 years old with acute or convalescent COVID-19. The CDR3 reads CASSGFPGTGASGSSYNEQFF. The CDR3 coding sequence is TGTGCCAGCAGCGGGTTTCCCGGGACAGGGGCTAGCGGAAGCTCCTACAATGAGCAGTTCTTC.